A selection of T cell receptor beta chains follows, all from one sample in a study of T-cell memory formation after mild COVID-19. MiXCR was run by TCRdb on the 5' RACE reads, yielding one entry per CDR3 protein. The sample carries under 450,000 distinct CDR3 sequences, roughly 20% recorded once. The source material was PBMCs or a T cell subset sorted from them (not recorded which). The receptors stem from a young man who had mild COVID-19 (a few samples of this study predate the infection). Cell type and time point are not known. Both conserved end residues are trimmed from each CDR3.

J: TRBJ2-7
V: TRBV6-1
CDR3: ASSEAQAVYEQY

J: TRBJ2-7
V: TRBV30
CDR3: AWRWAGDYGEQY

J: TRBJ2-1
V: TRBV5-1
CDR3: ASSSHLAGSSYNEQF

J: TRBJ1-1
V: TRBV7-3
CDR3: ASSHDRWTEAF

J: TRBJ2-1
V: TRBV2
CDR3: ASSETSFHNEQF

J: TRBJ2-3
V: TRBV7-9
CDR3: ASSLRGKAGLTDTQY

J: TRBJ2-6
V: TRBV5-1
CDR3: ASRLSSGANVLT

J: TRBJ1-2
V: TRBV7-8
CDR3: ASSSGREGYT

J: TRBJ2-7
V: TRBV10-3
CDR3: AISSRDGSTGEQY

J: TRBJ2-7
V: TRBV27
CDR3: ASRLRTGSSYEQY

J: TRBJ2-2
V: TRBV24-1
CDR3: ATSSPGASGSGELF

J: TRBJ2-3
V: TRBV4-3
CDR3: ASSQDRGTSGGTDTQY

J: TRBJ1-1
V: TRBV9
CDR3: ASSVEPTNTEAF

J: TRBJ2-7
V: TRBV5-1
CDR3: ASSVAHGPYEQY

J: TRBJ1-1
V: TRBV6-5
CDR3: ASSSHYMNTEAF

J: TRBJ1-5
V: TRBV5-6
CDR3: ASSQGPSSNQPQH

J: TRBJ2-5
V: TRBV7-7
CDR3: ASSLRRGSEETQY

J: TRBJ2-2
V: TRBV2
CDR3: ASSEEGVENTGELF

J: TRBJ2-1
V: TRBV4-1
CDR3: ASSQGTSEQF

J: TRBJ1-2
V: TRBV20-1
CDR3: SASSPGQGGINGYT

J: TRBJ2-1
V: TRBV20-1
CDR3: SAGLALGNEQF

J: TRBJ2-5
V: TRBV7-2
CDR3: ASSLARGLGVARY

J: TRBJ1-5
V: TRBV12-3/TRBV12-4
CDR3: ATTRTANQPQH

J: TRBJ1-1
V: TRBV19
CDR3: ASSTGRTVNTEAF

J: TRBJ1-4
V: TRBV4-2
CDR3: ASSQDRGGGNEKLF

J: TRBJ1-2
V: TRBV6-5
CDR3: ASSLAVEGYGYT

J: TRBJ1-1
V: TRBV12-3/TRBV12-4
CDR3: ASGREWKNTEAF

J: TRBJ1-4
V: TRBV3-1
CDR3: ASSRRDTRLPNRPNEKLF

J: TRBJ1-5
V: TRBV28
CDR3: ASSLLLQPQH

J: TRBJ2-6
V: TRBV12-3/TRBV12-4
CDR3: ASSLRGLQAGVLT

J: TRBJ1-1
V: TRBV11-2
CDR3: ASSSSDSYTEAF

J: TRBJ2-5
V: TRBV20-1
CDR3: SAPAHAETQY

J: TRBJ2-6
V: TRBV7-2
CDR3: ASSRTGGNSGANVLT

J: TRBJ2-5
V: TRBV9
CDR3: ASSATGRGGETQY

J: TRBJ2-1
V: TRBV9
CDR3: ASSVGGGVNEQF

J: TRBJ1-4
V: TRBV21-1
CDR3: ASSKGGSSATNEKLF

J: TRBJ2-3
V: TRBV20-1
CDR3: SARGGSTDTQY

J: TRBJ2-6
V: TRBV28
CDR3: ASSTGAGANVLT

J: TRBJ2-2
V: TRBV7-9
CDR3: ASSFGEELF

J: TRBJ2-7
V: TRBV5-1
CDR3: ASSLTGGAAYEQY

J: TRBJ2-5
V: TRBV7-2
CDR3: ASTMERGRTQY

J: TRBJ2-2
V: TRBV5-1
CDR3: ASGGRSNTGELF

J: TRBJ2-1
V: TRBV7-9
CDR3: ALPPGANNEQF

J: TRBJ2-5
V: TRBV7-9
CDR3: ASSPRGGRGFQETQY

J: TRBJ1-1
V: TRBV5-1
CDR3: ASSKQGSDTEAF

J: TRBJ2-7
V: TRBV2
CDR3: ASSEFVELRLGEQY

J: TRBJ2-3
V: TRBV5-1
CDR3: ASSLDRGVGTDTQY

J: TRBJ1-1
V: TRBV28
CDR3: ASSLLGQGRTEAF

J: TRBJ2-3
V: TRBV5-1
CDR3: ASSLGLAGWGTDTQY

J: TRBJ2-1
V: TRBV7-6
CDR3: ASSLQVLGSGEQF

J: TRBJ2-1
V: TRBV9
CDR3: ASSPRGLMNEQF

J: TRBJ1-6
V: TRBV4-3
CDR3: ASSRRAWDRGKSLRNSPLH

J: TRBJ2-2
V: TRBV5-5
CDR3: ASSLTVGNTGELF

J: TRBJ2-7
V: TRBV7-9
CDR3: ASTTSGGQGYEQY